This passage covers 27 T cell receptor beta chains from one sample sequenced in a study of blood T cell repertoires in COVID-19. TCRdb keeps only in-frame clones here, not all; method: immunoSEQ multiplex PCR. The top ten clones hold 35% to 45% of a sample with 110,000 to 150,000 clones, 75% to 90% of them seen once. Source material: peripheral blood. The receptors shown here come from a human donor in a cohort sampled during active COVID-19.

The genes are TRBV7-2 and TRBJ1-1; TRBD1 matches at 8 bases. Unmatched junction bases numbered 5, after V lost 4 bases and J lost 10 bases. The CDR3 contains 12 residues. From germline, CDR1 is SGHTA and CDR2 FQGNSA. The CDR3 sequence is CASSSRTGRAFF. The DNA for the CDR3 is TGTGCCAGCAGCTCTAGGACAGGGAGAGCTTTCTTT.

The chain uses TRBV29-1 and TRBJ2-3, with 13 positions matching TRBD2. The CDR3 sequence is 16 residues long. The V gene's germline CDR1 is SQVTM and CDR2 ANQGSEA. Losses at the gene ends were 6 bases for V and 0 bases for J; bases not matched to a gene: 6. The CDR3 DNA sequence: TGCAGCGTCCGCACTAGCGGGGGGGCCAGCACAGATACGCAGTATTTT. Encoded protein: CSVRTSGGASTDTQYF.

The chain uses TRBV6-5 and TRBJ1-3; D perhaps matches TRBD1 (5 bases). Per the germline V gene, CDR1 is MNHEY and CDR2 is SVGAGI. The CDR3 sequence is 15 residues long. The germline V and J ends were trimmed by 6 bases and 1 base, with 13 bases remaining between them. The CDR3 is CASRPDSLSGNTIYF. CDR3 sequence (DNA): TGTGCCAGCAGACCCGACAGCCTATCTGGAAACACCATATATTTT.

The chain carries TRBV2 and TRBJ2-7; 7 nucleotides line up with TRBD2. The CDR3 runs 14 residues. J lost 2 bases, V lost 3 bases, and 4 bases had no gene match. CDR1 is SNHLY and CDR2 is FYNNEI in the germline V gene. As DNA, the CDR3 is TGTGCCAGCAGTGAGGGACTACGCGCCTACGAGCAGTACGTC. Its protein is CASSEGLRAYEQYV.

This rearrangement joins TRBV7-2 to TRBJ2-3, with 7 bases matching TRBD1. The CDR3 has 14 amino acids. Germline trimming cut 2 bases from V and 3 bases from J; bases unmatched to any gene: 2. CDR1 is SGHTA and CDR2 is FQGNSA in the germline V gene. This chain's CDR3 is CASSLRQGTDTQYF. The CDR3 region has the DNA TGTGCCAGCAGCTTAAGACAGGGAACAGATACGCAGTATTTT.

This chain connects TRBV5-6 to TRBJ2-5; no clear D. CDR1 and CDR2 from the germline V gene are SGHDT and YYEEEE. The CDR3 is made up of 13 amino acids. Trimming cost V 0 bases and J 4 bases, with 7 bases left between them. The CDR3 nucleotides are TGTGCCAGCAGCTTGGGAGGTCCAGAGACCCAGTACTTC. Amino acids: CASSLGGPETQYF.

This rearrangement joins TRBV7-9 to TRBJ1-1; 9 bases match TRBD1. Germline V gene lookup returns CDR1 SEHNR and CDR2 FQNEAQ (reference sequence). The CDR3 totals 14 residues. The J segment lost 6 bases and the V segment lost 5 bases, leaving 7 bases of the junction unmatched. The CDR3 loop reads CASSAGQGLPEAFF. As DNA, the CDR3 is TGTGCCAGCAGCGCGGGACAGGGTTTACCTGAAGCTTTCTTT.

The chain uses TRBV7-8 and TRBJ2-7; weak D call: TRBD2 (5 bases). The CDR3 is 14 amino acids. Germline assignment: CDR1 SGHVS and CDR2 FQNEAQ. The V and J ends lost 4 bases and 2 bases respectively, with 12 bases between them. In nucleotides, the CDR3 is TGTGCCAGCAGCTCGGTCGGGGTAGCCTACGAGCAGTACTTC. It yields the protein CASSSVGVAYEQYF.

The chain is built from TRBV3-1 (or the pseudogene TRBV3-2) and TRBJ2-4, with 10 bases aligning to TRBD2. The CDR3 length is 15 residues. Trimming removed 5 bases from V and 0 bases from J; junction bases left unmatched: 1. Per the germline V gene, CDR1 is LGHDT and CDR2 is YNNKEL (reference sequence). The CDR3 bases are TGTGCCAGCAGCAGCGGGGGGGTAGCCAAAAACATTCAGTACTTC. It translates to CASSSGGVAKNIQYF.

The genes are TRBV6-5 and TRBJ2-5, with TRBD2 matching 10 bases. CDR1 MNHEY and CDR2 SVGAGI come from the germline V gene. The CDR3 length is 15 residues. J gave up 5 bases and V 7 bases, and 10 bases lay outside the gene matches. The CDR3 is CASTSSGGADETQYF. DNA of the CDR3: TGTGCCAGCACCTCTAGCGGGGGAGCGGACGAGACCCAGTACTTC.

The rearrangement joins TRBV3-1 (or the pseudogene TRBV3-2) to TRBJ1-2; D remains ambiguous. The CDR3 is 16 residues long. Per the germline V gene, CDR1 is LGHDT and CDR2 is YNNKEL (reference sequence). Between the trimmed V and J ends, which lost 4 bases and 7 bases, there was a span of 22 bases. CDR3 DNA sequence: TGTGCCAGCAGCCGATTAACCGGACTGCTGAGGTCTGGCTACACCTTC. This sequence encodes CASSRLTGLLRSGYTF.

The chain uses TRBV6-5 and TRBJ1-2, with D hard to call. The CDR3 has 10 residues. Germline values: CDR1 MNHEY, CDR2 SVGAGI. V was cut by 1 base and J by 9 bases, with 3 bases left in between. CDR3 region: CASSYYSYTF. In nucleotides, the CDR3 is TGTGCCAGCAGTTACTACAGCTACACCTTC.

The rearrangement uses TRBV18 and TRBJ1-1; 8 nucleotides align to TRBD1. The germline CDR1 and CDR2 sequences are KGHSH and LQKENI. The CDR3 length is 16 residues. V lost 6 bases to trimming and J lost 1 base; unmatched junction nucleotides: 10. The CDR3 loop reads CASSEGQARGNTEAFF. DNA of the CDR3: TGTGCCAGCTCGGAGGGACAGGCGAGGGGGAACACTGAAGCTTTCTTT. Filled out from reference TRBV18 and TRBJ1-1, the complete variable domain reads NAGVMQNPRHLVRRRGQEARLRCSPMKGHSHVYWYRQLPEEGLKFMVYLQKENIIDESGMPKERFSAEFPKEGPSILRIQQVVRGDSAAYFCASSEGQARGNTEAFFGQGTRLTVV.

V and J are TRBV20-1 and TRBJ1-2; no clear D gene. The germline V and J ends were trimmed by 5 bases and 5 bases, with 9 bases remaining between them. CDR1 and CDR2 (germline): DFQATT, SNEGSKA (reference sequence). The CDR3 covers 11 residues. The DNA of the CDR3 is TGCAGTGCTTATGACATGTATGGCTACACCTTC. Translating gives CSAYDMYGYTF.

CDR3 DNA sequence: TGCGCCAGCAGCCCGGACAGCATCTATGGCTACACCTTC. Translating gives CASSPDSIYGYTF. The rearrangement uses TRBV5-1 and TRBJ1-2; D may be TRBD1 (6 bases). CDR1 and CDR2 (germline): SGHRS, YFSETQ. With 4 bases removed from V and 4 bases from J, the gap between germline ends came to 11 bases. There are 13 residues in the CDR3.

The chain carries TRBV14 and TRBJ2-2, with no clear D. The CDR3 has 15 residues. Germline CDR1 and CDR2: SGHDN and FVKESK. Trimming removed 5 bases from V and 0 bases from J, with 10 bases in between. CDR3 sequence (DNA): TGTGCCAGCAGCTTACTCCCACCGAACACCGGGGAGCTGTTTTTT. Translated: CASSLLPPNTGELFF.

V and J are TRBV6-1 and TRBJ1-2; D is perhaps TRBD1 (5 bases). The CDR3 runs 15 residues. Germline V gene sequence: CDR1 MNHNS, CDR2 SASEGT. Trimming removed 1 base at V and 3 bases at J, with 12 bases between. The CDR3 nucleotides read TGTGCCAGCAGTGAAGTTGGAGGGGAAGACTATGGCTACACCTTC. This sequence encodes CASSEVGGEDYGYTF.

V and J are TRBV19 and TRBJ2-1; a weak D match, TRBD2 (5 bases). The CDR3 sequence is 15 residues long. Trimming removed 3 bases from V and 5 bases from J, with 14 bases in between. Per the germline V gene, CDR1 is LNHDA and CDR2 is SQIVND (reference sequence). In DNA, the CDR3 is TGTGCCAGTAGTATGGGAGTGAACCTAAACAATGAGCAGTTCTTC. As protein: CASSMGVNLNNEQFF.

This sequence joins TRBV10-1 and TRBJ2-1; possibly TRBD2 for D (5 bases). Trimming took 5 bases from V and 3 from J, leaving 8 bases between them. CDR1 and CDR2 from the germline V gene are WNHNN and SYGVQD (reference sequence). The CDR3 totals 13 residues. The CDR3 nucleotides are TGCGCCAGCAGTCCGGGGAGCTACAATGAGCAGTTCTTC. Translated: CASSPGSYNEQFF.

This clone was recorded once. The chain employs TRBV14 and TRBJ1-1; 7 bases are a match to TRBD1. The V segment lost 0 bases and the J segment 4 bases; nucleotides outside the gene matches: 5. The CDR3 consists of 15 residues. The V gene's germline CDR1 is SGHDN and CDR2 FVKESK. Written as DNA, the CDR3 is TGTGCCAGCAGCCAAGATGTTAGGGGGCGCACTGAAGCTTTCTTT. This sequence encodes CASSQDVRGRTEAFF.

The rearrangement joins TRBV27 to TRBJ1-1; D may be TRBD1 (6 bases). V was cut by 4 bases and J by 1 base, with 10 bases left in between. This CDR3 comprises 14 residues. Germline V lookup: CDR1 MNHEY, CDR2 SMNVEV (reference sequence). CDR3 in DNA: TGTGCCAGCAGTTCTCTGACAGGGAACACTGAAGCTTTCTTT. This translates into CASSSLTGNTEAFF.

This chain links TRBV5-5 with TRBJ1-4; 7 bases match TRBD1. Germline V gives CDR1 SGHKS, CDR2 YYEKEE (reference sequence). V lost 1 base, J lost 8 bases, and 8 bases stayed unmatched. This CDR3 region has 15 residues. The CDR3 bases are TGTGCCAGCAGCTTGTATGGGACAGTAGGAGAAAAACTGTTTTTT. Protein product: CASSLYGTVGEKLFF.

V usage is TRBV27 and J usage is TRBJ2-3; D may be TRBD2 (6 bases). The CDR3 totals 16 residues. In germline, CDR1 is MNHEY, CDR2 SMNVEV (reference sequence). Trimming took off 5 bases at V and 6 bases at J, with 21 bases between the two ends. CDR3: CASSPTIPGSRDTQYF. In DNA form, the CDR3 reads TGTGCCAGCAGTCCTACTATCCCCGGGAGTAGGGATACGCAGTATTTT.

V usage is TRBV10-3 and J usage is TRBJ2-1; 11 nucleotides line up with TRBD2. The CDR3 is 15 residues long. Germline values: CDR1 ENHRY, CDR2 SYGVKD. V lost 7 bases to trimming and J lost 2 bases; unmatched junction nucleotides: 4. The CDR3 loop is CAITPTSGAYNEQFF. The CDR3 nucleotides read TGTGCCATCACCCCGACTAGCGGGGCCTACAATGAGCAGTTCTTC.

CDR3 residues: CASSWGQGSAGYTF. CDR3 bases: TGTGCCAGCAGCTGGGGACAGGGGAGTGCTGGCTACACCTTC. The chain recombines TRBV5-6 with TRBJ1-2; the match to TRBD1 covers 10 bases. The V and J ends lost 3 bases and 7 bases, in that order; junction bases with no gene match: 6. The germline V gene encodes CDR1 SGHDT and CDR2 YYEEEE. The CDR3 is made up of 14 amino acids.

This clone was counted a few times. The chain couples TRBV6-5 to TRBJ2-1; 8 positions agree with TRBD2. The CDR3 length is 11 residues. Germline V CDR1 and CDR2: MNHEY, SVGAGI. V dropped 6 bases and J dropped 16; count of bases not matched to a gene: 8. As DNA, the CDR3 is TGTGCCAGCAGAACCGGGACTAGAGAATTCTTC. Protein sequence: CASRTGTREFF.

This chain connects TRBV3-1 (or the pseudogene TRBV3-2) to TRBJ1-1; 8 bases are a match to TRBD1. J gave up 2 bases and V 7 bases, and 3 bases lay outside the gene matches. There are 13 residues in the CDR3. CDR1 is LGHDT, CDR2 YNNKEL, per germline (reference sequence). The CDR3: CASTDRGNTEAFF. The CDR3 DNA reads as TGTGCCAGCACCGACAGGGGAAACACTGAAGCTTTCTTT.